The clone carrying this T cell receptor (beta chain) has only a few counts. Its matching antigen is unknown. The data derive from a study of T cells after yellow fever vaccination. The study's findings and limits: Few clonotypes appeared in both CD4 and CD8 compartments.

Per the germline V gene, CDR1 is ENHRY and CDR2 is SYGVKD. Trimming took 4 bases from V and 5 from J; bases not matched to a gene: 5. The CDR3 consists of 14 residues. TCRdb independently ran MiXCR on the 5' RACE reads; one entry per CDR3 protein. The table shows about 580,000 distinct CDR3 sequences, with roughly a sixth occurring only once. This TCR was sampled from a man younger than 30 who received the YFV17D yellow fever vaccine. The chain uses TRBV10-3 and TRBJ2-3; TRBD1 matches 8 bases. Sample: PBMCs, taken 4 to 6 days after the first yellow fever vaccination. CDR3 sequence reads: CAISADRVQDTQYF. The DNA for the CDR3 is TGTGCCATCAGTGCGGACAGGGTCCAAGATACGCAGTATTTT.